The 25 T cell receptor beta chains listed next were all sequenced from one sample in a study of T cell changes during pregnancy in multiple sclerosis. The repertoire was sequenced with immunoSEQ multiplex PCR; TCRdb's copy has only in-frame clones and lacks some. The sample carries about 44,000 clones, roughly 96% recorded once. The material sequenced was peripheral blood, taken in the second trimester of pregnancy. All receptors come from a female donor with multiple sclerosis, enrolled in a pregnancy study.

The chain joins TRBV29-1 to TRBJ2-1; 15 nucleotides match TRBD2. The CDR3 consists of 15 residues. Germline CDR1 SQVTM, CDR2 ANQGSEA. The J segment lost 7 bases and the V segment lost 4 bases, leaving 5 bases of the junction unmatched. CDR3 residues: CSVGTSGRAGNEQFF. CDR3 sequence (DNA): TGCAGCGTTGGGACTAGCGGGAGGGCCGGGAATGAGCAGTTCTTC.

The chain carries TRBV6-5 and TRBJ1-1; possibly TRBD1 for D (5 bases). CDR3 length: 15 residues. CDR1 and CDR2 (germline): MNHEY, SVGAGI. V was pared by 5 bases and J by 3 bases, with 16 bases between. The CDR3 loop is CASSNLMTVDTEAFF. Here the CDR3 DNA reads TGTGCCAGCAGTAATTTAATGACAGTGGACACTGAAGCTTTCTTT.

The chain combines TRBV19 with TRBJ2-1; 14 nucleotides line up with TRBD2. The CDR3 consists of 17 residues. The germline V gene encodes CDR1 LNHDA and CDR2 SQIVND (reference sequence). Losses at the gene ends were 6 bases for V and 4 bases for J; bases not matched to a gene: 8. The CDR3 is CASRGTSGSLRYNEQFF. CDR3 DNA: TGTGCCAGTAGGGGGACTAGCGGGAGTCTCAGATACAATGAGCAGTTCTTC.

V gene TRBV4-2 combines with J gene TRBJ2-5, with TRBD2 matching over 8 bases. The CDR3 is 15 amino acids. V gave up 0 bases and J gave up 2 bases; unmatched junction bases: 2. From germline, CDR1 is LGHNA and CDR2 YNFKEQ. The CDR3 here is CASSQDRGGQETQYF. In nucleotides, the CDR3 is TGTGCCAGCAGCCAAGATCGGGGGGGGCAAGAGACCCAGTACTTC.

This chain uses TRBV2 with TRBJ2-2, with TRBD1 as a possible D gene (5 bases). V was trimmed by 1 base and J by 6 bases, leaving 12 bases between them. This CDR3 is built from 15 residues. Germline-derived CDR1 and CDR2 are SNHLY and FYNNEI. The CDR3 loop is CASSEGTGSPGELFF. The CDR3 DNA reads TGTGCCAGCAGTGAAGGCACAGGTTCACCCGGGGAGCTGTTTTTT.

The chain recombines TRBV15 with TRBJ2-3, with 10 positions matching TRBD2. The CDR3 totals 17 residues. Unmatched junction bases numbered 5, after V lost 0 bases and J lost 2 bases. Per the germline V gene, CDR1 is LNHNV and CDR2 is YYDKDF (reference sequence). CDR3 nucleotides: TGTGCCACCAGCAGAGATAAAACTAGCGGGAACACAGATACGCAGTATTTT. It yields the protein CATSRDKTSGNTDTQYF. The full variable domain, completed using reference TRBV15 and TRBJ2-3, is DAMVIQNPRYQVTQFGKPVTLSCSQTLNHNVMYWYQQKSSQAPKLLFHYYDKDFNNEADTPDNFQSRRPNTSFCFLDIRSPGLGDTAMYLCATSRDKTSGNTDTQYFGPGTRLTVL.

The chain has TRBV29-1 and TRBJ2-7, with D maybe TRBD2 (6 bases). Trimming removed 5 bases at V and 4 bases at J, with 9 bases between. CDR1 is SQVTM and CDR2 is ANQGSEA in the germline V gene. The CDR3 consists of 11 residues. The CDR3: CSVLGGYEQYF. The CDR3 DNA sequence: TGCAGCGTTCTTGGGGGGTACGAGCAGTACTTC.

The V and J genes are TRBV5-8 and TRBJ2-5, with TRBD1 as a possible D gene (6 bases). This CDR3 is 16 amino acids long. With 1 base removed from V and 3 bases from J, the gap between germline ends came to 16 bases. CDR1 SGHTS and CDR2 YDEGEE come from the germline V gene. This chain's CDR3 is CASSLFWGRKKETQYF. The CDR3 nucleotides read TGTGCCAGCAGCTTGTTCTGGGGGCGAAAAAAAGAGACCCAGTACTTC.

The CDR3 bases are TGTGCCAGCAGCTTAGGACAGGGACGGACCAGGAGTCAGCCCCAGCATTTT. This translates into CASSLGQGRTRSQPQHF. The chain recombines TRBV28 with TRBJ1-5; TRBD1 agrees at 8 bases. This CDR3 has 17 residues. CDR1 is MDHEN, CDR2 SYDVKM, per germline. V was pared by 6 bases and J by 6 bases, with 16 bases of the junction left unmatched. The full variable domain, its missing parts supplied by reference TRBV28 and TRBJ1-5, is DVKVTQSSRYLVKRTGEKVFLECVQDMDHENMFWYRQDPGLGLRLIYFSYDVKMKEKGDIPEGYSVSREKKERFSLILESASTNQTSMYLCASSLGQGRTRSQPQHFGDGTRLSIL.

V and J are TRBV19 and TRBJ2-1; tentatively, D is TRBD2 (6 bases). This CDR3 has 14 amino acids. Trimming removed 4 bases at V and 4 bases at J, with 11 bases between. Per germline, CDR1 LNHDA and CDR2 SQIVND (reference sequence). The CDR3 DNA is TGTGCCAGTAGTACGCGGGGTATTTACAATGAGCAGTTCTTC. This sequence encodes CASSTRGIYNEQFF.

This rearrangement joins TRBV7-2 to TRBJ2-3, with 7 bases that match TRBD2. The CDR3 is 15 amino acids. V shed 5 bases and J 2 bases; nucleotides not matched to a gene: 7. Looked up from germline, CDR1 is SGHTA and CDR2 is FQGNSA. The CDR3 sequence is CASSTSGTPTDTQYF. DNA for the CDR3: TGTGCCAGCAGCACCAGCGGGACCCCCACAGATACGCAGTATTTT.

The chain carries TRBV14 and TRBJ2-1, with D hard to call. This CDR3 has 14 amino acids. The germline CDR1 and CDR2 sequences are SGHDN and FVKESK. The ends were cut back, 2 bases at V and 4 bases at J, with 9 bases in the middle. The CDR3 sequence: CASSQLQHYNEQFF. The CDR3 DNA sequence: TGTGCCAGCAGCCAATTACAGCATTACAATGAGCAGTTCTTC.

V gene TRBV10-3 combines with J gene TRBJ1-1, with 9 bases that match TRBD1. The CDR3 spans 15 residues. Per the germline V gene, CDR1 is ENHRY and CDR2 is SYGVKD. The V and J ends lost 3 bases and 4 bases, in that order; junction bases with no gene match: 6. DNA for the CDR3: TGTGCCATCAGTGACGGGACAGGGTGGGGCACTGAAGCTTTCTTT. It specifies CAISDGTGWGTEAFF.

The V and J genes are TRBV4-3 and TRBJ1-2; D gene unclear. The CDR3 is 14 residues long. Trimming shortened V by 0 bases and J by 4 bases, and 9 bases separated the two germline ends. Germline V gene lookup returns CDR1 LGHNA and CDR2 YSLEER. DNA of the CDR3: TGCGCCAGCAGCCAAGATGAGGGAAGCTATGGCTACACCTTC. This sequence encodes CASSQDEGSYGYTF.

The chain recombines TRBV9 with TRBJ1-1, with TRBD1 as a possible D gene (5 bases). Trimming left V 3 bases short and J 10 bases short, with 13 bases between. The CDR3 is made up of 12 amino acids. Germline V gene data show CDR1 as SGDLS and CDR2 as YYNGEE. CDR3 DNA sequence: TGTGCCAGCAGCGCGGACACAACCGCAGCTTTCTTT. Translation: CASSADTTAAFF.

The V gene is TRBV18, the J gene TRBJ2-1; 12 bases are shared with TRBD2. The CDR3 length is 17 residues. The ends lost 3 bases at V and 9 bases at J; junction bases unmatched: 12. Germline CDR1 is KGHSH and CDR2 is LQKENI. CDR3 nucleotide sequence: TGTGCCAGCTCACCGAGACAGGGGACTAGCGGGTTGGGTGAGCAGTTCTTC. This sequence encodes CASSPRQGTSGLGEQFF.

The V call is TRBV7-9, the J call TRBJ2-3; D may be TRBD2 (5 bases). CDR1 and CDR2 (germline): SEHNR, FQNEAQ (reference sequence). The CDR3 contains 15 residues. V shed 6 bases and J shed 0 bases, with 13 bases lying between them. The CDR3 is CASRGAPDSTDTQYF. The DNA of the CDR3 is TGTGCCAGCAGGGGAGCCCCGGATAGCACAGATACGCAGTATTTT.

The V and J genes are TRBV7-9 and TRBJ1-3; no clear D gene. Trimming took 3 bases from V and 4 from J, leaving 10 bases between them. The CDR3 is 14 amino acids. The germline gives CDR1 SEHNR, CDR2 FQNEAQ (reference sequence). In DNA, the CDR3 is TGTGCCAGCAGCTTTGGGGAGTTAGGAAACACCATATATTTT. Its translation is CASSFGELGNTIYF.

The rearrangement joins TRBV10-3 to TRBJ2-1; tentative D call: TRBD1 (6 bases). The CDR3 sequence is 13 residues long. CDR1 and CDR2 from the germline V gene are ENHRY and SYGVKD. V gave up 6 bases and J gave up 3 bases, with 9 bases separating them. CDR3 nucleotide sequence: TGTGCCATCAGCGAACAGGGCTACAATGAGCAGTTCTTC. Its protein product is CAISEQGYNEQFF.

V usage is TRBV6-6 and J usage is TRBJ1-1; D unclear. The CDR3 totals 15 residues. V lost 4 bases and J 3 bases, leaving 15 bases between the germline ends. Germline CDR1 reads MNHNY; CDR2 reads SVGAGI (reference sequence). This CDR3 is CASSSAAASYTEAFF. Here the CDR3 DNA reads TGTGCCAGCAGTTCCGCGGCAGCATCCTACACTGAAGCTTTCTTT.

The chain uses TRBV7-9 and TRBJ1-5; D may be TRBD1 (5 bases). V was trimmed by 0 bases and J by 5 bases, leaving 11 bases between them. The V gene's germline CDR1 is SEHNR and CDR2 FQNEAQ (reference sequence). The CDR3 has 15 amino acids. This CDR3 reads CASSLAKTEYQPQHF. The CDR3 DNA reads TGTGCCAGCAGCTTAGCGAAGACAGAGTATCAGCCCCAGCATTTT.

The CDR3 bases are TGCGCCAGCAGCTTGGGGGGACTAGCGGGAATAAATGAGCAGTTCTTC. Amino acid sequence: CASSLGGLAGINEQFF. The chain employs TRBV5-1 and TRBJ2-1; 13 bases line up with TRBD2. Germline trimming cut 0 bases from V and 7 bases from J; bases unmatched to any gene: 4. There are 16 residues in the CDR3. In germline, CDR1 is SGHRS, CDR2 YFSETQ.

The rearrangement links TRBV7-3 to TRBJ1-3; 7 bases match TRBD1. CDR3 length equals 17 residues. Germline V gene sequence: CDR1 SGHTA, CDR2 FQGTGA. The ends lost 4 bases at V and 1 base at J; junction bases unmatched: 10. The CDR3 coding sequence is TGTGCCAGCAGCTCCCCAGACAGGGCTTCGTCTGGAAACACCATATATTTT. Protein product: CASSSPDRASSGNTIYF.

This clone has a single count. The chain recombines TRBV9 with TRBJ1-2; 8 bases are a match to TRBD1. V shed 4 bases, J shed 8 bases, and the junction held 4 bases outside the gene matches. CDR3 length: 12 residues. The germline V gene has CDR1 SGDLS and CDR2 YYNGEE. The CDR3 loop reads CASSPGGGGYTF. The CDR3 bases are TGTGCCAGCAGCCCAGGGGGCGGGGGCTACACCTTC.

As DNA, the CDR3 is TGTGCTAGTGGTTTGAATGGAGGGGTGGGCTACACCTTC. It encodes CASGLNGGVGYTF. The chain combines TRBV12-5 with TRBJ1-2, with a weak D call TRBD1 (5 bases). The CDR3 spans 13 residues. Per the germline V gene, CDR1 is LGHNT and CDR2 is FRNRAP. Between the trimmed V and J ends, which lost 2 bases and 8 bases, there was a span of 12 bases.